The 15 T cell receptor beta chains given below trace back to one sample, sequenced in a study of CD8 T cells in Susac syndrome. The RNA, 0.5 to 1 ug, was put through reverse transcription using random hexamers. In TCRdb, the immunoSEQ multiplex PCR reads were re-called with MiXCR into one record per CDR3 protein. The profile shows about 180,000 distinct CDR3 sequences, just under 95% of them singletons. The sequencing sample was made of CD4+ T cells from PBMCs. These receptors were collected from a human donor with Susac syndrome.

V usage is TRBV28 and J usage is TRBJ1-5; D might be TRBD1 (6 bases). V gave up 6 bases and J gave up 4 bases, with 7 bases separating them. Germline CDR1 is MDHEN and CDR2 is SYDVKM. The length of the CDR3 is 12 residues. The CDR3 DNA sequence: TGTGCCAGCAGGCAGGGGAATCAGCCCCAGCATTTT. Translated: CASRQGNQPQHF.

The rearrangement joins TRBV7-2 to TRBJ2-3; 12 bases align to TRBD2. The CDR3 extends over 14 amino acids. Germline values: CDR1 SGHTA, CDR2 FQGNSA. Germline trimming cut 10 bases from V and 6 bases from J; bases unmatched to any gene: 8. CDR3 region: CATLAGGPHDTQYF. The CDR3 DNA reads TGTGCCACCCTAGCGGGGGGGCCCCACGATACGCAGTATTTT.

The genes are TRBV3-1 and TRBJ1-5; D not certain. The germline V and J ends were trimmed by 0 bases and 6 bases, with 15 bases remaining between them. Germline V gene lookup returns CDR1 LGHDT and CDR2 YNNKEL (reference sequence). The CDR3 contains 16 residues. The CDR3: CASSQDFSAGGQPQHF. DNA for the CDR3: TGTGCCAGCAGCCAAGATTTCTCGGCAGGAGGTCAGCCCCAGCATTTT.

The rearrangement uses TRBV28 and TRBJ2-4; D is perhaps TRBD1 or TRBD2 (6 bases each). There are 14 residues in the CDR3. Trimming pared 10 bases from V and 5 bases from J, leaving 18 bases between. CDR1 and CDR2 (germline): MDHEN, SYDVKM. The CDR3 DNA reads TGTGCCACCCGGAGGGGGAGCTCGGAAAACATTCAGTACTTC. Translation gives CATRRGSSENIQYF.

V gene TRBV10-3 combines with J gene TRBJ2-7; perhaps D is TRBD1 or TRBD2 (5 bases each). The CDR3 is 14 residues long. In germline, CDR1 is ENHRY, CDR2 SYGVKD. Trimming took 5 bases from V and 6 from J, leaving 17 bases between them. The CDR3 nucleotides read TGTGCCATCAGTCCCGGGACCCTCGTTCGCGAGCAGTACTTC. This codes for CAISPGTLVREQYF.

This sequence joins TRBV15 and TRBJ2-1; perhaps TRBD1 as D (5 bases). V was cut by 5 bases and J by 9 bases, with 8 bases left in between. The CDR3 sequence is 11 residues long. The germline V gene has CDR1 LNHNV and CDR2 YYDKDF (reference sequence). CDR3 coding DNA: TGTGCCACCAGCTTAAGGGGTGAGCAGTTCTTC. As protein: CATSLRGEQFF.

The chain couples TRBV29-1 to TRBJ2-1; 12 positions agree with TRBD1. From germline, CDR1 is SQVTM and CDR2 ANQGSEA. The CDR3 has 15 amino acids. The V gene end was trimmed by 7 bases and the J gene end by 7 bases; junction bases not matched to a gene: 11. The CDR3, as DNA: TGCAGCGCTGGGAAACCGGGACAGGGGGCGAATGAGCAGTTCTTC. Translation: CSAGKPGQGANEQFF.

The J gene is TRBJ2-7, the V gene TRBV7-2; 7 nucleotides agree with TRBD2. V gave up 5 bases and J gave up 6 bases; unmatched junction bases: 13. Per germline, CDR1 SGHTA and CDR2 FQGNSA. The CDR3 totals 15 residues. DNA for the CDR3: TGTGCCAGCAGCCTCCATCCGACTAGCTTGCGCGAGCAGTACTTC. Encoded protein: CASSLHPTSLREQYF.

This clonotype is a singleton in its sample. J is TRBJ2-7 and V is TRBV6-6, with 9 bases aligning to TRBD2. Germline CDR1 and CDR2: MNHNY and SVGAGI (reference sequence). V lost 5 bases and J lost 4; bases outside the gene matches: 6. This CDR3 has 14 amino acids. This CDR3 is CASSRLAVGYEQYF. The CDR3 DNA reads TGTGCCAGCAGTCGACTAGCGGTAGGGTACGAGCAGTACTTC.

The V gene is TRBV20-1, the J gene TRBJ2-3, with D perhaps TRBD2 (7 bases). The CDR3 length is 16 residues. V lost 0 bases and J lost 2, with 15 bases in between. Looked up from germline, CDR1 is DFQATT and CDR2 is SNEGSKA (reference sequence). CDR3 coding DNA: TGCAGTGCTAGAGATCTGGTAGGGGGGGCCACAGATACGCAGTATTTT. It yields the protein CSARDLVGGATDTQYF.

CDR3 protein: CASSFGSAEGETQYF. The CDR3 nucleotides are TGTGCCAGCAGTTTTGGGAGTGCGGAGGGGGAGACCCAGTACTTC. This rearrangement joins TRBV12-3 or TRBV12-4 to TRBJ2-5, with D tentatively TRBD2 (6 bases). V gave up 3 bases and J gave up 5 bases, with 16 bases separating them. CDR3 size: 15 residues.

Notes on this clonotype: One junction end does not reproduce the germline sequence, and a read error may be involved. The V call is TRBV2, the J call TRBJ2-5; 11 bases are a match to TRBD2. The CDR3 is 15 residues long. Per the germline V gene, CDR1 is SNHLY and CDR2 is FYNNEI. CDR3 nucleotides: TGTGCCAGCAGCGAAGATAGCGGGGGGGAAGAGACCCAGTACTTC. Translating it yields CASSEDSGGEETQYF.

Only a few counts were recorded for this clonotype. The V and J genes are TRBV9 and TRBJ2-7, with 12 bases lining up with TRBD2. This CDR3 region has 14 residues. Germline V lookup: CDR1 SGDLS, CDR2 YYNGEE. Losses at the gene ends were 4 bases for V and 4 bases for J; bases not matched to a gene: 3. CDR3 DNA sequence: TGTGCCAGCAGCCCTAGCGGGGGGGCTTACGAGCAGTACTTC. Amino acids: CASSPSGGAYEQYF.

The chain is built from TRBV23-1 and TRBJ1-4; 7 bases fit TRBD1. TRBV23-1 is an ORF; its function is uncertain. The CDR3 has 22 amino acids. The V and J ends lost 7 bases and 5 bases, in that order; junction bases with no gene match: 31. For the CDR3, the DNA is TGCGCCAGCAAGAGCACGACACTCGATTACCCCGACAGGGCCCTCTTCAATGAAAAACTGTTTTTT. Protein sequence: CASKSTTLDYPDRALFNEKLFF.

The chain is built from TRBV20-1 and TRBJ2-2, with no clear D. The V gene's germline CDR1 is DFQATT and CDR2 SNEGSKA (reference sequence). This CDR3 is built from 13 residues. Trimming cost V 1 base and J 0 bases, with 3 bases left between them. CDR3 bases: TGCAGTGCTAGAGGGGCGAACACCGGGGAGCTGTTTTTT. Protein: CSARGANTGELFF.